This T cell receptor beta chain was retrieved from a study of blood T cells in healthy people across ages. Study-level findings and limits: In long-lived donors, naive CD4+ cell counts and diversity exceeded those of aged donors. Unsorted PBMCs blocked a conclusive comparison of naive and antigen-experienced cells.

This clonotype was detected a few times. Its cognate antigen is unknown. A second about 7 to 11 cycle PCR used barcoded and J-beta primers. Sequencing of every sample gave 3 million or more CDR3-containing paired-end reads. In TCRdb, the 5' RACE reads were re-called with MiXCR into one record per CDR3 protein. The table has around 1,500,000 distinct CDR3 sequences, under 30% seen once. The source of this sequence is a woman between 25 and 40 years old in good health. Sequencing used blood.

Written as DNA, the CDR3 is TGCGCCAGCAGCTGGGGACAGGGAGATCAGCCCCAGCATTTT. Its protein product is CASSWGQGDQPQHF. This chain links TRBV5-1 with TRBJ1-5; 9 positions match TRBD1. This CDR3 is built from 14 residues. V was pared by 3 bases and J by 5 bases, with 3 bases of the junction left unmatched. Germline CDR1 is SGHRS and CDR2 is YFSETQ.